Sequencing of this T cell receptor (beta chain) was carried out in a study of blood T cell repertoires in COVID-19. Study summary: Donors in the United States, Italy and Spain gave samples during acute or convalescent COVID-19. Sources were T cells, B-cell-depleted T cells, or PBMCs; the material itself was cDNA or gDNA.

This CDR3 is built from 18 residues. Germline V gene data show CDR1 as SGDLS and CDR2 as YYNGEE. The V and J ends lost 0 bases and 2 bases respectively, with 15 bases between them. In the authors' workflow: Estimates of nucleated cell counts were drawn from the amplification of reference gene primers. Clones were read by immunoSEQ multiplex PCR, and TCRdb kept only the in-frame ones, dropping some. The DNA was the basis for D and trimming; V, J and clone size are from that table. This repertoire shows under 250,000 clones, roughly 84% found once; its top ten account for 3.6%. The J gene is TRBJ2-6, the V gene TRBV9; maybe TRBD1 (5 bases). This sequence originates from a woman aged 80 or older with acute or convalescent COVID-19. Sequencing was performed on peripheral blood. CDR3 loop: CASSVGGTGETGANVLTF. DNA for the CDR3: TGTGCCAGCAGCGTAGGAGGAACAGGCGAGACTGGGGCCAACGTCCTGACTTTC. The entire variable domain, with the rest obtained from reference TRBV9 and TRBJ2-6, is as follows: DSGVTQTPKHLITATGQRVTLRCSPRSGDLSVYWYQQSLDQGLQFLIQYYNGEERAKGNILERFSAQQFPDLHSELNLSSLELGDSALYFCASSVGGTGETGANVLTFGAGSRLTVL.